These T cell receptor beta chains were read from a single sample in a study of T-cell memory formation after mild COVID-19. One entry per CDR3 protein, called by TCRdb with MiXCR from the 5' RACE reads. The sample has about 250,000 distinct CDR3 sequences; approximately 15% are singletons. Material: PBMCs or a T cell subset sorted from them (not recorded which). The receptor source for this set is an adult woman who had mild COVID-19 (a few samples of this study predate the infection). Cell type and time point are not known. Both conserved end residues are part of each CDR3. Each record gives: D gene, clone size, V gene, J gene, CDR3 protein, CDR3 DNA. A D gene is named only where the DNA matches it firmly. Clone size is not always given. Where it is, it says once, few, many or a class for expanded clones.

TRBD2	many	TRBV12-3/TRBV12-4	TRBJ2-5	CASSKQGLAGGKGETQYF	TGTGCCAGCAGTAAACAGGGACTAGCGGGAGGGAAAGGAGAGACCCAGTACTTC
.	.	TRBV7-9	TRBJ2-6	CAHGQGRTGANVLTF	TGTGCCCATGGGCAGGGCCGAACTGGGGCCAACGTCCTGACTTTC
TRBD2	.	TRBV4-2	TRBJ2-7	CASSQELSGGSPYEQYF	TGTGCCAGCAGCCAAGAGCTAAGCGGGGGATCCCCCTACGAGCAGTACTTC
TRBD2	few	TRBV24-1	TRBJ2-3	CATSDQGLALYF	TGTGCCACCAGTGACCAGGGACTAGCCCTGTATTTT
.	few	TRBV5-1	TRBJ2-7	CASSLDALVRQAAYEQYF	TGCGCCAGCAGCTTGGATGCTTTGGTGCGGCAGGCAGCCTACGAGCAGTACTTC
.	.	TRBV7-2	TRBJ1-1	CASSWGWIGGTEAFF	TGTGCCAGCAGCTGGGGTTGGATCGGGGGCACTGAAGCTTTCTTT
.	.	TRBV20-1	TRBJ1-1	CSAREGSGNTEAFF	TGCAGTGCTAGAGAGGGGTCAGGGAACACTGAAGCTTTCTTT
.	many	TRBV7-9	TRBJ2-1	CASSLARVSYNEQFF	TGTGCCAGCAGCTTAGCGCGGGTATCCTACAATGAGCAGTTCTTC
TRBD1	.	TRBV12-5	TRBJ2-2	CASGLTGVGELFF	TGTGCTAGTGGTTTGACAGGGGTCGGGGAGCTGTTTTTT
.	.	TRBV9	TRBJ2-3	CASGPGTQYF	TGTGCCTCAGGGCCCGGTACGCAGTATTTT
.	few	TRBV20-1	TRBJ1-2	CSPQGTYGYTF	TGCAGTCCACAGGGAACCTATGGCTACACCTTC
TRBD1	few	TRBV2	TRBJ2-5	CASSESGGRQTQYF	TGTGCCAGCAGTGAGTCAGGGGGCCGACAGACCCAGTACTTC
.	.	TRBV11-3	TRBJ2-6	CASARAAWDFRGSGANVLTF	TGTGCCAGCGCTAGAGCAGCTTGGGACTTCCGCGGGTCTGGGGCCAACGTCCTGACTTTC
.	few	TRBV7-9	TRBJ2-5	CASSAYLQGGETQYF	TGTGCCAGCAGCGCCTACCTACAGGGAGGGGAGACCCAGTACTTC
.	few	TRBV7-2	TRBJ1-2	CASSSQGPYGYTF	TGTGCCAGCAGCTCTCAGGGACCCTATGGCTACACCTTC
.	many	TRBV24-1	TRBJ1-2	CATSDLSYGYTF	TGTGCCACCAGTGATTTGTCATATGGCTACACCTTC
.	.	TRBV30	TRBJ1-2	CAWRDNYGYTF	TGTGCCTGGAGGGACAACTATGGCTACACCTTC
TRBD1	.	TRBV11-1	TRBJ2-7	CASSLGTGRIYEQYF	TGTGCCAGCAGCTTAGGGACAGGCCGGATCTACGAGCAGTACTTC
.	few	TRBV6-1	TRBJ2-2	CASILRDSYTGELFF	TGTGCCAGCATCCTCCGGGACTCCTACACCGGGGAGCTGTTTTTT
.	few	TRBV20-1	TRBJ1-1	CSARGGASEAFF	TGCAGTGCTAGAGGGGGGGCTTCAGAAGCGTTCTTT
TRBD2	.	TRBV7-2	TRBJ2-3	CASSLGGLADTDTQYF	TGTGCCAGCAGCTTAGGGGGACTAGCGGACACAGATACGCAGTATTTT
.	few	TRBV9	TRBJ2-7	CASSPDLLNSYEQYF	TGTGCCAGCAGCCCGGACTTATTAAACTCCTACGAGCAGTACTTC